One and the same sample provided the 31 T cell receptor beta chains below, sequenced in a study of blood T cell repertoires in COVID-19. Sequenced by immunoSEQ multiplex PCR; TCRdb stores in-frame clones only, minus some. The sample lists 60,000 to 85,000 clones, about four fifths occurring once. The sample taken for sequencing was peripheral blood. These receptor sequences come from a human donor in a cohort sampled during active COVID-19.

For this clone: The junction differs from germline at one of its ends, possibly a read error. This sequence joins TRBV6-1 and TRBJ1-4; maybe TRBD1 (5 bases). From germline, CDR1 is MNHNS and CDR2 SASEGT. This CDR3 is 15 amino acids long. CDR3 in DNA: TGTGCCAGCAGCGAAGACGACAGTCTGGGTGAAAAACTGTTTTTT. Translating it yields CASSEDDSLGEKLFF.

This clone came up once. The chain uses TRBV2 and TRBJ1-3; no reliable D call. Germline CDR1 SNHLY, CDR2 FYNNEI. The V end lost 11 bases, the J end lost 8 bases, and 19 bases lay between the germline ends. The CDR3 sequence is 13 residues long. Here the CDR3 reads CASHRQTRDTIYF. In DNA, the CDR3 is TGTGCCTCTCATCGGCAAACTAGGGACACCATATATTTT.

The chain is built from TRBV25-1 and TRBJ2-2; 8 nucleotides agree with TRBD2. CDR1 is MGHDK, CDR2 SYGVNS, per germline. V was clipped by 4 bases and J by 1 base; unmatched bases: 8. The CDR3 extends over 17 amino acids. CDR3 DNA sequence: TGTGCCAGCAGTGCCCCCGGCCTAGCGGGGAACACCGGGGAGCTGTTTTTT. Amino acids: CASSAPGLAGNTGELFF.

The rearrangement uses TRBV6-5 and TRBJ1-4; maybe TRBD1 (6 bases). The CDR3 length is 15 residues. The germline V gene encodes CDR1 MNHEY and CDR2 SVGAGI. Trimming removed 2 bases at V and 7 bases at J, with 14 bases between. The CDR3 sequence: CASSYMKGGAEKLFF. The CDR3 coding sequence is TGTGCCAGCAGTTACATGAAGGGGGGGGCTGAAAAACTGTTTTTT.

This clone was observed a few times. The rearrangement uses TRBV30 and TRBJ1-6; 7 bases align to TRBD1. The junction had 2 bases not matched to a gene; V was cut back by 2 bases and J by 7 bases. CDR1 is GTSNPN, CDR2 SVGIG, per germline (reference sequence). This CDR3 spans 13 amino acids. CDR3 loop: CAWSKQGNSPLHF. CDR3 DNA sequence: TGTGCCTGGAGTAAACAGGGGAATTCACCCCTCCACTTT. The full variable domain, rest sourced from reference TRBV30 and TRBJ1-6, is SQTIHQWPATLVQPVGSPLSLECTVEGTSNPNLYWYRQAAGRGLQLLFYSVGIGQISSEVPQNLSASRPQDRQFILSSKKLLLSDSGFYLCAWSKQGNSPLHFGNGTRLTVT.

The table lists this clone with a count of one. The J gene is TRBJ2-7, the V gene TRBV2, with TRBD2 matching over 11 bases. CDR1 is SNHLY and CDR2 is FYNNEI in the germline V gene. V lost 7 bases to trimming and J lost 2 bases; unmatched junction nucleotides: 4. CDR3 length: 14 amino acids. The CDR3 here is CASTRLAGPYEQYF. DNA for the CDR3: TGTGCCAGCACAAGACTAGCGGGACCCTACGAGCAGTACTTC.

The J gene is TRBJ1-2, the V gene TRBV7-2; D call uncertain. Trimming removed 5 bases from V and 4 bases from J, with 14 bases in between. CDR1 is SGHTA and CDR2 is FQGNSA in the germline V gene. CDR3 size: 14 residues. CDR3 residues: CASSPLGVTYGYTF. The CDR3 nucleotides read TGTGCCAGCAGCCCCCTGGGAGTTACCTATGGCTACACCTTC.

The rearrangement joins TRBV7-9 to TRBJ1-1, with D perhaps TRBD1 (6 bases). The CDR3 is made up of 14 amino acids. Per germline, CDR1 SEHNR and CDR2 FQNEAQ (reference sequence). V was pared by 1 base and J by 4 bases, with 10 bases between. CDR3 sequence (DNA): TGTGCCAGCAGCTTAGTCGCAGGGGCCACTGAAGCTTTCTTT. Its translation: CASSLVAGATEAFF.

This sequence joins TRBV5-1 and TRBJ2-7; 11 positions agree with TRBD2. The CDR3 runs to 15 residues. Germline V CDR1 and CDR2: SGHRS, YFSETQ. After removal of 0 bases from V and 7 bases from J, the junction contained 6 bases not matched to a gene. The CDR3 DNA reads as TGCGCCAGCAGCTTGGTAACTAGCGGGAGTTATGAGCAGTACTTC. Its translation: CASSLVTSGSYEQYF. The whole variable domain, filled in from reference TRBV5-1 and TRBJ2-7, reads KAGVTQTPRYLIKTRGQQVTLSCSPISGHRSVSWYQQTPGQGLQFLFEYFSETQRNKGNFPGRFSGRQFSNSRSEMNVSTLELGDSALYLCASSLVTSGSYEQYFGPGTRLTVT.

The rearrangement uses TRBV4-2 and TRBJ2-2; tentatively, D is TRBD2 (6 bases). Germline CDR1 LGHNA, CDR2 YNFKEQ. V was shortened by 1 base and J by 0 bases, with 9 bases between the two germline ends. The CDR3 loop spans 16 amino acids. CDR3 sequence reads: CASSQAGATNTGELFF. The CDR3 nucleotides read TGTGCCAGCAGCCAAGCGGGAGCCACGAACACCGGGGAGCTGTTTTTT.

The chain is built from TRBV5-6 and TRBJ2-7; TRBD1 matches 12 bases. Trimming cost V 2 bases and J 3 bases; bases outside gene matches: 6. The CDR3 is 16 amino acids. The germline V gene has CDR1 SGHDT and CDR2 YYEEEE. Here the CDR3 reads CASSLAGTGGLYEQYF. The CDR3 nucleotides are TGTGCCAGCAGCTTAGCCGGGACAGGGGGCCTCTACGAGCAGTACTTC.

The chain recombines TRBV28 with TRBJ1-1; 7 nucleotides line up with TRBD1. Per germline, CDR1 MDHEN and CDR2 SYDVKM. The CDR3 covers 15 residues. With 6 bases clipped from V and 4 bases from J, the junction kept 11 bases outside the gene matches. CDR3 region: CASRVGGGEVTEAFF. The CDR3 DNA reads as TGTGCCAGCAGGGTAGGGGGCGGCGAAGTCACTGAAGCTTTCTTT.

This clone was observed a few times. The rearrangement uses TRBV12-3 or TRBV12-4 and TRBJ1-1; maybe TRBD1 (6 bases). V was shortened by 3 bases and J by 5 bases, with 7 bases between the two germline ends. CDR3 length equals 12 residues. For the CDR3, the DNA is TGTGCCAGCAGTTTTCAGGGGACTGAAGCTTTCTTT. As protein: CASSFQGTEAFF.

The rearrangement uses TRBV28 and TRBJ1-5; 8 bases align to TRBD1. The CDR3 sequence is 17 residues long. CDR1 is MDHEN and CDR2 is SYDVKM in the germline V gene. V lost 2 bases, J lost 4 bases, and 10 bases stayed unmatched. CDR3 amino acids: CASSLAEVGQGNQPQHF. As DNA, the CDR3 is TGTGCCAGCAGTTTAGCAGAAGTAGGACAGGGTAATCAGCCCCAGCATTTT.

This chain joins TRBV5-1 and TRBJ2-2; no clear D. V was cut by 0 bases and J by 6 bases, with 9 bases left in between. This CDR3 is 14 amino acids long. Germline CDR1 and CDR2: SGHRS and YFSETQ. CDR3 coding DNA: TGCGCCAGCAGCTTGGTTGAGGTTGCCGGGGAGCTGTTTTTT. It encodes CASSLVEVAGELFF.

The CDR3 nucleotides are TGTGCCAGCAGTGGAATCGCAGGGGATGGTGGTGGCTACACCTTC. Translation gives CASSGIAGDGGGYTF. The J gene is TRBJ1-2, the V gene TRBV6-4; weak D call: TRBD1 (6 bases). The length of the CDR3 is 15 residues. Germline V gives CDR1 MRHNA, CDR2 SNTAGT. V was shortened by 4 bases and J by 7 bases, with 19 bases between the two germline ends.

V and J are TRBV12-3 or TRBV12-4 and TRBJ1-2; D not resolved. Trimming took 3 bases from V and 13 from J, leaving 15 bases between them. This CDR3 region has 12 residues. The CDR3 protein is CASSFAEVRFTF. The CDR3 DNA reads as TGTGCCAGCAGTTTTGCGGAGGTCCGCTTCACCTTC.

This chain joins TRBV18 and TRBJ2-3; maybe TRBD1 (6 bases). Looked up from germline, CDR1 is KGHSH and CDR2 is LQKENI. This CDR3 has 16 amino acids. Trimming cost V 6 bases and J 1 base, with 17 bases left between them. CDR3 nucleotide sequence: TGTGCCAGCTCCAGGGGCCAAGGTGAGGGCACAGATACGCAGTATTTT. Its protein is CASSRGQGEGTDTQYF.

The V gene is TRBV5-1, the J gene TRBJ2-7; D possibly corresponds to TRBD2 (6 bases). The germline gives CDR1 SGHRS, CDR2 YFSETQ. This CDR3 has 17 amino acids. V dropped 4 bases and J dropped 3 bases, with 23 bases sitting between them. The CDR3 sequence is CASSEEGSPGPRYEQYF. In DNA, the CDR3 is TGCGCCAGCAGCGAGGAGGGAAGCCCGGGACCCCGCTACGAGCAGTACTTC.

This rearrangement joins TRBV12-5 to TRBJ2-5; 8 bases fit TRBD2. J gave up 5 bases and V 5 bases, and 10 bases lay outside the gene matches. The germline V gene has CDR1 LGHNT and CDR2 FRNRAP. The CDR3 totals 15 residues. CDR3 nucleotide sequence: TGTGCTAGTGGTCCCGGGACTAGGGGTGGGGAGACCCAGTACTTC. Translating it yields CASGPGTRGGETQYF.

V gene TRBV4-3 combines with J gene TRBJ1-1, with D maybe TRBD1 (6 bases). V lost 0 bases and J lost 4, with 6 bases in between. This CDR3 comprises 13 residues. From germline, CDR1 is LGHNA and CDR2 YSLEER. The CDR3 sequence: CASSQEGATEAFF. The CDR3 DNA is TGCGCCAGCAGCCAAGAGGGGGCCACTGAAGCTTTCTTT.

CDR3: CASSSSGTRAYEQYF. Here the CDR3 DNA reads TGTGCCAGCAGCTCATCCGGGACTAGAGCCTACGAGCAGTACTTC. This sequence joins TRBV7-9 and TRBJ2-7, with 8 bases matching TRBD2. Germline loops: CDR1 SEHNR, CDR2 FQNEAQ (reference sequence). J lost 2 bases, V lost 4 bases, and 7 bases had no gene match. CDR3 length: 15 amino acids.

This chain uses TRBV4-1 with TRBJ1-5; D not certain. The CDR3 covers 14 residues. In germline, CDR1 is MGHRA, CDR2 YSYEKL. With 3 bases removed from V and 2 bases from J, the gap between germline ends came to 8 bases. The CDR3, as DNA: TGCGCCAGCAGCCATCCGGTGGGCAATCAGCCCCAGCATTTT. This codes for CASSHPVGNQPQHF.

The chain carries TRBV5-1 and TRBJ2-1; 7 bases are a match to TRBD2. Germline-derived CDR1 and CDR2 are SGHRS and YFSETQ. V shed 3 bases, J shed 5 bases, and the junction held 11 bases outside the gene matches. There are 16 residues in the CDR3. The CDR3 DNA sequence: TGCGCCAGCAGCTGGACTGGCGGGAGTATCCACAATGAGCAGTTCTTC. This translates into CASSWTGGSIHNEQFF.

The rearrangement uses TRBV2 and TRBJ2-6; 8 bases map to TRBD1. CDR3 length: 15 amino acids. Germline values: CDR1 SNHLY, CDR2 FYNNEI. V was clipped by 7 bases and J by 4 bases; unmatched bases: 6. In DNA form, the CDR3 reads TGTGCCAGCAATCAGGGGGCTGGAGGGGCCAACGTCCTGACTTTC. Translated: CASNQGAGGANVLTF. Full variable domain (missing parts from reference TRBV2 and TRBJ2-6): EPEVTQTPSHQVTQMGQEVILRCVPISNHLYFYWYRQILGQKVEFLVSFYNNEISEKSEIFDDQFSVERPDGSNFTLKIRSTKLEDSAMYFCASNQGAGGANVLTFGAGSRLTVL.

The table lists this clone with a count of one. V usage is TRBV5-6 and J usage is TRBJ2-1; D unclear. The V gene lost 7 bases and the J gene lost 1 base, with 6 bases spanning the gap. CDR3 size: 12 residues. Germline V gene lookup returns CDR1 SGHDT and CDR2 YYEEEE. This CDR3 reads CASLSSYNEQFF. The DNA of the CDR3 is TGTGCCAGCCTGAGTTCCTACAATGAGCAGTTCTTC. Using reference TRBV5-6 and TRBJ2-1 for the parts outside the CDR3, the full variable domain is DAGVTQSPTHLIKTRGQQVTLRCSPKSGHDTVSWYQQALGQGPQFIFQYYEEEERQRGNFPDRFSGHQFPNYSSELNVNALLLGDSALYLCASLSSYNEQFFGPGTRLTVL.

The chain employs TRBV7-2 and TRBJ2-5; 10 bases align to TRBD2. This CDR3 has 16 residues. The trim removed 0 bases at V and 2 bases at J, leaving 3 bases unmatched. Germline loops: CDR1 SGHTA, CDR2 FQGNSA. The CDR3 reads CASSLAPTSGQETQYF. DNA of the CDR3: TGTGCCAGCAGCTTAGCGCCGACTAGCGGGCAAGAGACCCAGTACTTC.

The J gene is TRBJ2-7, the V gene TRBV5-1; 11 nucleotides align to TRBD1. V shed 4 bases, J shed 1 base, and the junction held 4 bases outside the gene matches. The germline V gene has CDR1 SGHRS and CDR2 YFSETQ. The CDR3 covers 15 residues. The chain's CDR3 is CASSVGQGGSYEQYF. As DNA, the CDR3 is TGCGCCAGCAGCGTGGGACAGGGGGGTTCCTACGAGCAGTACTTC.

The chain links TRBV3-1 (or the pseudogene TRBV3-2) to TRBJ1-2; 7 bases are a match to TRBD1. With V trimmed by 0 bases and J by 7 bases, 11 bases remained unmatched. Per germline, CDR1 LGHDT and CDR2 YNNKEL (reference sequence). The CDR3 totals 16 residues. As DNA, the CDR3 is TGTGCCAGCAGCCAAGAAGGGGGCTCCCTACGGGGTGGCTACACCTTC. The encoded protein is CASSQEGGSLRGGYTF.

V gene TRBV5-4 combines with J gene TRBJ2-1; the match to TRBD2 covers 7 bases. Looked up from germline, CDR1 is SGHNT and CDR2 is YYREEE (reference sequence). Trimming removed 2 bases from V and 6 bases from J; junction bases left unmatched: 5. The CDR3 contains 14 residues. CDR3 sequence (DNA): TGTGCCAGCAGCTTATCCGGGACTACCAATGAGCAGTTCTTC. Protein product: CASSLSGTTNEQFF.

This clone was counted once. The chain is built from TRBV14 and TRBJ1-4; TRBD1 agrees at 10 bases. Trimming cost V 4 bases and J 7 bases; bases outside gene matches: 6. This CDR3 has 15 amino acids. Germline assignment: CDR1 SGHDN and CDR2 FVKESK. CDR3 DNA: TGTGCCAGCAGCCCCCGGACAGGGGGTGGTGAAAAACTGTTTTTT. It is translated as CASSPRTGGGEKLFF.